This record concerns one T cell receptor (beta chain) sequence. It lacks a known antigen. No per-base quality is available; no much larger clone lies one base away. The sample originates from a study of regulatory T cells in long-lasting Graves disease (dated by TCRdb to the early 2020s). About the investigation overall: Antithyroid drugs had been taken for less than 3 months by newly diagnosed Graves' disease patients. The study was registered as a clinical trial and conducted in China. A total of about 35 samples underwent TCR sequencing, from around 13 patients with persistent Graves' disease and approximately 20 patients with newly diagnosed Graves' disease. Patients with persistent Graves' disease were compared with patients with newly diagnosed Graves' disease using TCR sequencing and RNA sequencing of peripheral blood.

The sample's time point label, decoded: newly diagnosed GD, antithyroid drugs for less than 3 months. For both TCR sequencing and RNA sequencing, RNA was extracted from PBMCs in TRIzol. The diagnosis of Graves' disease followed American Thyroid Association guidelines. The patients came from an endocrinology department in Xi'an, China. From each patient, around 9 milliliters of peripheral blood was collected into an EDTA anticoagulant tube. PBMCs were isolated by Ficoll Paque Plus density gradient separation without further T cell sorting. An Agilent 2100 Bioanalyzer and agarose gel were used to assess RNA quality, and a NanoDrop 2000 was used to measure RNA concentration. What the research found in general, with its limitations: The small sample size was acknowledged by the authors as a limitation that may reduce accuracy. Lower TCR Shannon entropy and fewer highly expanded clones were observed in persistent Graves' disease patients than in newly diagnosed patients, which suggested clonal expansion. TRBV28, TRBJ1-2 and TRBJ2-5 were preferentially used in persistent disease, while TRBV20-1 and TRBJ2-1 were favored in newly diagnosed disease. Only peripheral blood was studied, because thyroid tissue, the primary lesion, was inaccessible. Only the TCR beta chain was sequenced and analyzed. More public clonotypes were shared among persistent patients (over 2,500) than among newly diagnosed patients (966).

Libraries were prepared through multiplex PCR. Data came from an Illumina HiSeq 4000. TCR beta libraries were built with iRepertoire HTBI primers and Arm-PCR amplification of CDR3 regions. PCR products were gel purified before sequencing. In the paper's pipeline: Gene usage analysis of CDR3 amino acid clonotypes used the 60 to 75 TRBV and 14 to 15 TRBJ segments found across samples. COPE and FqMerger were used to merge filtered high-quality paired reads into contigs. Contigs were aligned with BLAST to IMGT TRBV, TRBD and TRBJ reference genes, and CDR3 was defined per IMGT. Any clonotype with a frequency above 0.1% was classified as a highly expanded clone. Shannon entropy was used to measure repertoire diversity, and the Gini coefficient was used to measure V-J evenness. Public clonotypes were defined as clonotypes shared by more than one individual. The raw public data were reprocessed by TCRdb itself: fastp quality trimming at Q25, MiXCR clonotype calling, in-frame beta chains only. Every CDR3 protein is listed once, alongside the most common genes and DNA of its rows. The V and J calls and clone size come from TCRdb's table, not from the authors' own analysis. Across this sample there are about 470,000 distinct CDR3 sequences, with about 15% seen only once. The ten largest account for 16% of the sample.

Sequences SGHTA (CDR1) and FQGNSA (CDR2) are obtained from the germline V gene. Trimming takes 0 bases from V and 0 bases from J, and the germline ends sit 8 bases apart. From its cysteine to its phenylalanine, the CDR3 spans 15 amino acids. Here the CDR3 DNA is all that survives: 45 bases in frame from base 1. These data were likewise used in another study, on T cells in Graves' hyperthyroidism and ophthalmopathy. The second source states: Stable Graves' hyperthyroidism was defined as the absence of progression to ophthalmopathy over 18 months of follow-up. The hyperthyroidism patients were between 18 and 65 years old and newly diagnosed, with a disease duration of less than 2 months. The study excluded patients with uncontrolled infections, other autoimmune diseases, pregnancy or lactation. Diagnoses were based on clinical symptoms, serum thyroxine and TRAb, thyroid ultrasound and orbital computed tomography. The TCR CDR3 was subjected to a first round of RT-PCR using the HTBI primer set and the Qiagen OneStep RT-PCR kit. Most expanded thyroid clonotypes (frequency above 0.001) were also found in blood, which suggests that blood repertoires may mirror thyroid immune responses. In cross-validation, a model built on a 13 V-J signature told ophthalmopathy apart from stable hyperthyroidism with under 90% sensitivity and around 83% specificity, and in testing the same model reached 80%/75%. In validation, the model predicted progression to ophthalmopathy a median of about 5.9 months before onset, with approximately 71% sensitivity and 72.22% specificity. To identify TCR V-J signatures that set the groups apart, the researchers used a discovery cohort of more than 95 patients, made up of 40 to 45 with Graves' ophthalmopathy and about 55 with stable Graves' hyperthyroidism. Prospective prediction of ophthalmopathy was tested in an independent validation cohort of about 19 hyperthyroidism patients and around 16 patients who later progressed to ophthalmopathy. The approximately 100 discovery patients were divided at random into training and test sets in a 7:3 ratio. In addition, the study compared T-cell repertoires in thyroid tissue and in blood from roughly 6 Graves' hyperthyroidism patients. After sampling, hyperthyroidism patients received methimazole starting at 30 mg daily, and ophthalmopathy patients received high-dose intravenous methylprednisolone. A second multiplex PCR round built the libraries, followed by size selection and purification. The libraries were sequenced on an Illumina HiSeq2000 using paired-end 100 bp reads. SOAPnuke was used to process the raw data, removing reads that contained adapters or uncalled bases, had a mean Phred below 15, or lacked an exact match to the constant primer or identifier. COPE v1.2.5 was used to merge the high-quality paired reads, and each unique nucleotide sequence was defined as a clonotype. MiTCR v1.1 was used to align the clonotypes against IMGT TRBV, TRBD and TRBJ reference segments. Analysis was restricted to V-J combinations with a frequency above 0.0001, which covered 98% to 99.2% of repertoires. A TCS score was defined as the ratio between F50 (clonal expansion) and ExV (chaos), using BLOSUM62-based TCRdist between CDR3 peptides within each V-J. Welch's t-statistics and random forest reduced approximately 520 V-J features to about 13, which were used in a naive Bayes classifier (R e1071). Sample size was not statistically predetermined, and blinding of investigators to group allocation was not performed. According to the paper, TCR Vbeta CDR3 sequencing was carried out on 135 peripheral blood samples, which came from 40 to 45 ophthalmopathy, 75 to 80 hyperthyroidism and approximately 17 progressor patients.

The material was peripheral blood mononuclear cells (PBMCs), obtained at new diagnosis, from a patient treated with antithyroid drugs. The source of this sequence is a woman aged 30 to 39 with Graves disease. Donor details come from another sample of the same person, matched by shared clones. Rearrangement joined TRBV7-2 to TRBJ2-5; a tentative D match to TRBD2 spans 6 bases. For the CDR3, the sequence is CASSLAEGYQETQYF. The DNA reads TGTGCCAGCAGCTTAGCGGAGGGGTACCAAGAGACCCAGTACTTC.